This T cell receptor (beta chain) stems from a study of post-analysis software for immune sequencing data. Across the study: Progressive-relapsing, secondary progressive and relapsing-remitting multiple sclerosis were among the disease courses included. Whole-study findings and limits: Compared with controls, patients showed significantly lower normalized Chao1 diversity. F measure showed strong co-clustering of same-batch samples. In patients, roughly five TRBV segments were more frequent than in controls, with TRBV5-6, TRBV5-1 and TRBV20-1 among them.

About this clonotype itself: What it binds is not known.

Unique molecular identifiers were built into the TCR beta cDNA libraries. From around 1 to 10 million T cells, 550,000 or so cDNA molecules were obtained. TCRdb passed the PCR reads through MiXCR, listing each CDR3 protein once. The data show approximately 360,000 distinct CDR3 sequences, with approximately 33% seen just once and around an eighth held by the top ten. With V trimmed by 8 bases and J by 6 bases, 14 bases remained unmatched. The CDR3 is 16 amino acids. Per the germline V gene, CDR1 is MNHEY and CDR2 is SMNVEV (reference sequence). The TCR originated in a girl aged 10 to 17 with multiple sclerosis. This rearrangement joins TRBV27 to TRBJ2-1; 9 nucleotides align to TRBD1. What was sequenced was blood. The chain's CDR3 is CASVKGSTGGPNEQFF. The DNA for the CDR3 is TGTGCCAGCGTCAAAGGCAGCACAGGGGGCCCCAATGAGCAGTTCTTC.